These 8 T cell receptor beta chains originate from one sample sequenced in a study of blood T cell repertoires in COVID-19. The protocol was immunoSEQ multiplex PCR, while the TCRdb copy is restricted to in-frame clones and leaves out a portion. The sample includes roughly 100,000 clones, approximately 80% of them seen just once. Sequenced material: peripheral blood. Receptors originate from a woman aged 70-85 years with acute or convalescent COVID-19.

J is TRBJ1-1 and V is TRBV12-3 or TRBV12-4, with D unresolved. The CDR3 totals 13 residues. V was shortened by 8 bases and J by 4 bases, with 14 bases between the two germline ends. The CDR3 nucleotides are TGTGCCAGCTCTATAGGCCCGGGCACTGAAGCTTTCTTT. This sequence encodes CASSIGPGTEAFF.

The chain combines TRBV20-1 with TRBJ2-1; 9 nucleotides align to TRBD2. CDR1 is DFQATT, CDR2 SNEGSKA, per germline (reference sequence). CDR3 size: 15 residues. The junction had 8 bases not matched to a gene; V was cut back by 3 bases and J by 5 bases. The CDR3 nucleotides read TGCAGTGCTAGTTCTCTAGCGGGAAATGACAATGAGCAGTTCTTC. Its protein is CSASSLAGNDNEQFF.

The chain has TRBV6-6 and TRBJ2-1; the match to TRBD2 covers 16 bases. There are 17 residues in the CDR3. CDR1 and CDR2 from the germline V gene are MNHNY and SVGAGI (reference sequence). Germline trimming cut 5 bases from V and 7 bases from J; bases unmatched to any gene: 8. CDR3 nucleotide sequence: TGTGCCAGCAGTCCCGGGACTAGCGGGGGGGCCGGAAATGAGCAGTTCTTC. It encodes CASSPGTSGGAGNEQFF.

The chain's CDR3 is CAISAGGYEQYF. In DNA form, the CDR3 reads TGTGCCATCAGTGCTGGCGGCTACGAGCAGTACTTC. The rearrangement uses TRBV10-3 and TRBJ2-7; D remains unclear. With 4 bases removed from V and 3 bases from J, the gap between germline ends came to 7 bases. There are 12 residues in the CDR3. CDR1 and CDR2 (germline): ENHRY, SYGVKD.

This chain connects TRBV2 to TRBJ1-5; possible D gene TRBD1, 5 bases. The germline gives CDR1 SNHLY, CDR2 FYNNEI. The CDR3 spans 16 residues. Trimming removed 6 bases at V and 1 base at J, with 16 bases between. DNA of the CDR3: TGTGCCAGCAGCCTACCCGGGACTATCAGCAATCAGCCCCAGCATTTT. Encoded protein: CASSLPGTISNQPQHF.

This rearrangement joins TRBV25-1 to TRBJ2-1, with 10 bases identical to TRBD2. The CDR3 spans 15 residues. Germline V CDR1 and CDR2: MGHDK, SYGVNS. V was pared by 3 bases and J by 5 bases, with 4 bases of the junction left unmatched. CDR3 nucleotide sequence: TGTGCCAGCAGTGAGCTAGCGGGAGTCAACAATGAGCAGTTCTTC. Translating it yields CASSELAGVNNEQFF.

V is TRBV28 and J is TRBJ1-2; tentatively, D is TRBD1 (5 bases). V lost 6 bases and J lost 5, with 10 bases in between. The CDR3 spans 12 residues. Germline-derived CDR1 and CDR2 are MDHEN and SYDVKM. The DNA of the CDR3 is TGTGCCAGCAGGACAGCACCATATGGCTACACCTTC. Residues: CASRTAPYGYTF.

This chain connects TRBV3-1 (or the pseudogene TRBV3-2) to TRBJ2-7; D is possibly TRBD1 (5 bases). Deletions cut 0 bases from V and 6 bases from J, with 15 bases between. The germline V gene encodes CDR1 LGHDT and CDR2 YNNKEL (reference sequence). The CDR3 extends over 15 amino acids. Written as DNA, the CDR3 is TGTGCCAGCAGCCAAGATTTGGCAGCGCAGGGCGAGCAGTACTTC. Translated: CASSQDLAAQGEQYF.